The 30 T cell receptor beta chains in this list originate from one sample, sequenced in a study of T cells after posttransplantation cyclophosphamide. Profiling relied on immunoSEQ multiplex PCR, and the TCRdb table lists in-frame clones only, not all of them. The sample yields roughly 30,000 clones, around 90% seen once. Material for sequencing was PBMCs. The receptor set was obtained from a woman aged 40 to 55 with a blood cancer, CMV-positive, and with a related stem cell donor.

This clone was seen only once. This chain links TRBV19 with TRBJ2-3, with 11 bases fitting TRBD2. The CDR3 length is 15 residues. The germline V gene has CDR1 LNHDA and CDR2 SQIVND (reference sequence). J was trimmed by 2 bases and V by 8 bases; bases with no gene match: 6. Here the CDR3 DNA reads TGTGCCAGTGGTTTAGCGGGGGGGTTCACAGATACGCAGTATTTT. Amino acid sequence: CASGLAGGFTDTQYF.

This chain connects TRBV19 to TRBJ2-7; D might be TRBD1 (5 bases). The V and J ends lost 5 bases and 3 bases respectively, with 11 bases between them. Germline V CDR1 and CDR2: LNHDA, SQIVND (reference sequence). CDR3 length equals 13 residues. For the CDR3, the DNA is TGTGCCAGTAGTCTCTACAGGCACTACGAGCAGTACTTC. This sequence encodes CASSLYRHYEQYF.

This clone has more than one count but fewer than ten. The V call is TRBV27, the J call TRBJ1-6, with D hard to call. There are 13 residues in the CDR3. In germline, CDR1 is MNHEY, CDR2 SMNVEV (reference sequence). V gave up 5 bases and J gave up 10 bases, with 12 bases separating them. The CDR3 sequence is CASSAGGQSPLHF. Written as DNA, the CDR3 is TGTGCCAGCAGTGCAGGAGGTCAGTCACCCCTCCACTTT.

A single count supports this clone. The chain couples TRBV14 to TRBJ2-1, with 10 bases that match TRBD2. Losses at the gene ends were 4 bases for V and 7 bases for J; bases not matched to a gene: 13. The germline gives CDR1 SGHDN, CDR2 FVKESK. The CDR3 is 17 amino acids. The CDR3 spells CASSPKAGLALRNEQFF. As DNA, the CDR3 is TGTGCCAGCAGCCCGAAGGCGGGACTAGCGCTAAGGAATGAGCAGTTCTTC.

The DNA of the CDR3 is TGTGCCAGCAGTGCCACCCTGGGGAGGGACAATCAGCCCCAGCATTTT. Its translation is CASSATLGRDNQPQHF. The chain employs TRBV6-1 and TRBJ1-5; unclear D gene. Trimming left V 4 bases short and J 3 bases short, with 16 bases between. Germline CDR1 reads MNHNS; CDR2 reads SASEGT. CDR3 size: 16 residues.

This clone was seen only a few times. The V gene is TRBV7-8, the J gene TRBJ1-1, with D possibly TRBD1 on 6 matching bases. V lost 5 bases and J 5 bases, leaving 15 bases between the germline ends. Germline CDR1 SGHVS, CDR2 FQNEAQ. This CDR3 comprises 14 residues. CDR3 nucleotides: TGTGCCAGCAGCCAGTCGGGGGGCTGGACTGAAGCTTTCTTT. This gives the protein CASSQSGGWTEAFF.

This clone appeared a single time. V usage is TRBV19 and J usage is TRBJ2-5, with TRBD2 identical over 7 bases. After removal of 5 bases from V and 2 bases from J, the junction contained 2 bases not matched to a gene. The CDR3 consists of 13 residues. Per the germline V gene, CDR1 is LNHDA and CDR2 is SQIVND (reference sequence). As DNA, the CDR3 is TGTGCCAGTAGTGGGACTATTCAAGAGACCCAGTACTTC. It translates to CASSGTIQETQYF. Using reference TRBV19 and TRBJ2-5 for the parts outside the CDR3, the full variable domain is DGGITQSPKYLFRKEGQNVTLSCEQNLNHDAMYWYRQDPGQGLRLIYYSQIVNDFQKGDIAEGYSVSREKKESFPLTVTSAQKNPTAFYLCASSGTIQETQYFGPGTRLLVL.

Comment on this clone: This sample also contains other DNA sequences that code for the same CDR3. This chain joins TRBV2 and TRBJ2-5; 12 bases align to TRBD2. Germline CDR1 reads SNHLY; CDR2 reads FYNNEI. CDR3 size: 16 residues. The ends lost 3 bases at V and 2 bases at J; junction bases unmatched: 4. This CDR3 reads CASSDPSGGAQETQYF. The CDR3 nucleotides read TGTGCCAGCAGTGACCCTAGCGGGGGGGCTCAAGAGACCCAGTACTTC.

V and J are TRBV6-5 and TRBJ1-1; possibly TRBD1 for D (5 bases). V was trimmed by 8 bases and J by 9 bases, leaving 13 bases between them. This CDR3 has 11 amino acids. Germline CDR1 and CDR2: MNHEY and SVGAGI. CDR3 nucleotides: TGTGCCAGCTCTGGCCAGGGTAAAGCTTTCTTT. It translates to CASSGQGKAFF.

The V and J genes are TRBV4-1 and TRBJ1-6, with D uncertain. CDR3 length: 16 amino acids. V shed 3 bases and J shed 6 bases, with 15 bases lying between them. Germline assignment: CDR1 MGHRA and CDR2 YSYEKL. DNA of the CDR3: TGCGCCAGCAGCCACCGGCCATCCCGGGGTAATTCACCCCTCCACTTT. It specifies CASSHRPSRGNSPLHF.

This chain joins TRBV11-2 and TRBJ2-2; D is ambiguous. V gave up 5 bases and J gave up 6 bases, with 4 bases separating them. This CDR3 contains 11 residues. Germline CDR1 SGHAT, CDR2 FQNNGV. The chain's CDR3 is CASSPPGELFF. In DNA form, the CDR3 reads TGTGCCAGCAGCCCTCCCGGGGAGCTGTTTTTT.

Only one count was recorded for this clone. The gene calls are TRBV11-2 and TRBJ2-1; TRBD1 is a possible D gene (6 bases). V was clipped by 1 base and J by 0 bases, with 10 bases between them. The CDR3 is made up of 16 amino acids. Looked up from germline, CDR1 is SGHAT and CDR2 is FQNNGV. This CDR3 is CASSLGQEISYNEQFF. The CDR3, as DNA: TGTGCCAGCAGCTTAGGACAGGAGATCTCCTACAATGAGCAGTTCTTC.

The chain joins TRBV11-2 to TRBJ1-2, with 9 bases fitting TRBD1. Looked up from germline, CDR1 is SGHAT and CDR2 is FQNNGV. Trimming cost V 1 base and J 8 bases; bases outside gene matches: 8. The CDR3 loop spans 15 amino acids. The CDR3 region is CASSLGWDRELGYTF. For the CDR3, the DNA is TGTGCCAGCAGCTTAGGTTGGGACAGGGAGTTGGGCTACACCTTC. The whole variable domain, remainder taken from reference TRBV11-2 and TRBJ1-2, is EAGVAQSPRYKIIEKRQSVAFWCNPISGHATLYWYQQILGQGPKLLIQFQNNGVVDDSQLPKDRFSAERLKGVDSTLKIQPAKLEDSAVYLCASSLGWDRELGYTFGSGTRLTVV.

The rearrangement links TRBV5-1 to TRBJ2-1; D is possibly TRBD1 (6 bases). The CDR3 runs 15 residues. The germline V gene has CDR1 SGHRS and CDR2 YFSETQ. V lost 4 bases and J lost 8, with 19 bases in between. CDR3 amino acids: CASSPPRGALDEQFF. CDR3 coding DNA: TGCGCCAGCAGCCCCCCCAGGGGTGCTTTGGATGAGCAGTTCTTC. The full variable domain, its missing parts supplied by reference TRBV5-1 and TRBJ2-1, is KAGVTQTPRYLIKTRGQQVTLSCSPISGHRSVSWYQQTPGQGLQFLFEYFSETQRNKGNFPGRFSGRQFSNSRSEMNVSTLELGDSALYLCASSPPRGALDEQFFGPGTRLTVL.

The chain is built from TRBV6-1 and TRBJ1-2; D remains unclear. CDR1 and CDR2 (germline): MNHNS, SASEGT. This CDR3 contains 16 residues. V was pared by 3 bases and J by 5 bases, with 19 bases between. The CDR3 region is CASSDFGQFGSYGYTF. DNA for the CDR3: TGTGCCAGCAGTGATTTCGGCCAGTTCGGGAGTTATGGCTACACCTTC.

The genes are TRBV18 and TRBJ1-1; D possibly corresponds to TRBD1 (6 bases). CDR3 size: 12 residues. The germline CDR1 and CDR2 sequences are KGHSH and LQKENI. Trimming cost V 5 bases and J 3 bases, with 7 bases left between them. This CDR3 reads CASSKGDTEAFF. CDR3 nucleotide sequence: TGTGCCAGCTCAAAGGGGGACACTGAAGCTTTCTTT.

The chain employs TRBV7-3 and TRBJ2-3; 8 bases map to TRBD1. Germline V gene data show CDR1 as SGHTA and CDR2 as FQGTGA. The CDR3 runs 15 residues. V lost 1 base and J lost 6; bases outside the gene matches: 6. The CDR3 here is CASSLSRGRGDTQYF. The CDR3 nucleotides are TGTGCCAGCAGCTTAAGCAGGGGGCGTGGGGATACGCAGTATTTT.

This clone was detected only a few times. The chain recombines TRBV5-6 with TRBJ1-2, with 7 bases lining up with TRBD1. CDR1 is SGHDT, CDR2 YYEEEE, per germline. Trimming took 3 bases from V and 8 from J; bases not matched to a gene: 16. The CDR3 contains 16 residues. CDR3 residues: CASSSSEGHRGLGYTF. Written as DNA, the CDR3 is TGTGCCAGCAGCTCCTCTGAGGGACACAGGGGTCTGGGCTACACCTTC.

This chain uses TRBV11-2 with TRBJ2-7; D might be TRBD1 (6 bases). Deletions cut 0 bases from V and 2 bases from J, with 23 bases between. This CDR3 is 19 amino acids long. Germline V lookup: CDR1 SGHAT, CDR2 FQNNGV. The CDR3 reads CASSLDSSQWTAATYEQYF. In DNA form, the CDR3 reads TGTGCCAGCAGCTTAGATTCCTCTCAATGGACAGCAGCGACCTACGAGCAGTACTTC.

The chain uses TRBV28 and TRBJ1-2, with 9 bases that match TRBD1. The germline V gene encodes CDR1 MDHEN and CDR2 SYDVKM. V was clipped by 6 bases and J by 7 bases; unmatched bases: 6. This CDR3 region has 13 residues. The chain's CDR3 is CASRTGQGFGYTF. CDR3 DNA sequence: TGTGCCAGCAGAACGGGACAGGGATTTGGCTACACCTTC.

The genes are TRBV27 and TRBJ2-3; possibly TRBD2 for D (6 bases). In germline, CDR1 is MNHEY, CDR2 SMNVEV (reference sequence). Trimming removed 8 bases at V and 8 bases at J, with 20 bases between. This CDR3 is built from 14 residues. CDR3 residues: CASRRDFSVGTQYF. The CDR3 DNA is TGTGCCAGCCGTCGGGACTTTAGCGTCGGTACGCAGTATTTT.

CDR3 nucleotides: TGTGCCAGTAGTGCACATTCCCCCCCCGGGGAGCTGTTTTTT. Translating it yields CASSAHSPPGELFF. V is TRBV19 and J is TRBJ2-2; D not certain. Germline CDR1 reads LNHDA; CDR2 reads SQIVND (reference sequence). V lost 5 bases, J lost 6 bases, and 13 bases lay in between. The CDR3 contains 14 residues.

CDR3 residues: CASSPGTATYEQYF. CDR3 DNA: TGTGCCAGCAGTCCCGGGACAGCTACCTACGAGCAGTACTTC. The chain couples TRBV6-5 to TRBJ2-5; 7 nucleotides align to TRBD1. The end of the DNA aligns better with TRBJ2-7, so the J call may be wrong. Germline CDR1 reads MNHEY; CDR2 reads SVGAGI. CDR3 size: 14 residues.

V usage is TRBV19 and J usage is TRBJ1-1, with D uncertain. Trimming cost V 7 bases and J 0 bases, with 18 bases left between them. There are 16 residues in the CDR3. From germline, CDR1 is LNHDA and CDR2 SQIVND (reference sequence). The CDR3 nucleotides are TGTGCCAGTACAGTGGTTACGGGTTTCATGAACACTGAAGCTTTCTTT. Its protein product is CASTVVTGFMNTEAFF.

This clone was found a few times. The gene calls are TRBV10-1 and TRBJ1-3; weak D call: TRBD1 (6 bases). The germline V gene has CDR1 WNHNN and CDR2 SYGVQD (reference sequence). CDR3 size: 13 residues. V was pared by 11 bases and J by 4 bases, with 15 bases between. CDR3 DNA sequence: TGCGCCGCCGAACAGGGCTGCGGAAACACCATATATTTT. Its translation is CAAEQGCGNTIYF.

This clone was observed once. At one end the junction does not follow the germline gene, possibly because of a read error. This chain uses TRBV5-1 with TRBJ2-7; 9 positions agree with TRBD1. The CDR3 sequence is 13 residues long. Germline V gene sequence: CDR1 SGHRS, CDR2 YFSETQ. The DNA of the CDR3 is TGCGCCAGCAGATTGGACAGGGGTGGCGAGCAGTACTTC. Translation: CASRLDRGGEQYF.

This rearrangement joins TRBV18 to TRBJ1-2; tentatively, D is TRBD1 (5 bases). Looked up from germline, CDR1 is KGHSH and CDR2 is LQKENI. The CDR3 is made up of 14 amino acids. V gave up 2 bases and J gave up 7 bases, with 14 bases separating them. CDR3 in DNA: TGTGCCAGCTCACCAGCGGGGGAGGAAGCTGGCTACACCTTC. Translating gives CASSPAGEEAGYTF.

This sequence joins TRBV4-3 and TRBJ2-1; 7 nucleotides align to TRBD2. The CDR3 length is 14 residues. With 2 bases clipped from V and 7 bases from J, the junction kept 5 bases outside the gene matches. Germline CDR1 reads LGHNA; CDR2 reads YSLEER. In nucleotides, the CDR3 is TGCGCCAGCAGCCAATCTTACGGGGGGAATGAGCAGTTCTTC. This gives the protein CASSQSYGGNEQFF.

The V call is TRBV2, the J call TRBJ1-1; D unclear. Deletions cut 6 bases from V and 3 bases from J, with 11 bases between. Germline lookup yields CDR1 SNHLY and CDR2 FYNNEI. This CDR3 is built from 13 residues. In DNA form, the CDR3 reads TGTGCCAGCAGCGAGGGTCTTGACACTGAAGCTTTCTTT. Translated, it gives CASSEGLDTEAFF.

The chain carries TRBV14 and TRBJ2-1, with D hard to call. Deletions cut 1 base from V and 10 bases from J, with 11 bases between. CDR1 and CDR2 from the germline V gene are SGHDN and FVKESK. This CDR3 comprises 13 residues. CDR3 bases: TGTGCCAGCAGCCAAGTACGAGGCCCCGAGCAGTTCTTC. Its translation is CASSQVRGPEQFF.